This record concerns one T cell receptor beta chain sequence. Germline V gives CDR1 SQVTM, CDR2 ANQGSEA. Trimming at V came to 3 bases and at J to 5 bases, leaving 1 base not matched to a gene. The CDR3 spans 15 residues. TCRdb reanalysed the 5' RACE reads using MiXCR and keeps one entry per CDR3 protein. In the table there are about 63,000 distinct CDR3 sequences, 6.5% to 9% of which are singletons. This entry is derived from a study of T cells after yellow fever vaccination. The input for sequencing was CD8+ T cells sorted from PBMCs, taken 15 days after the yellow fever booster vaccination. The source is a man aged 25 to 45 who received the YFV17D yellow fever vaccine. This chain uses TRBV29-1 with TRBJ2-1; 16 bases map to TRBD2. The CDR3 protein is CSVEGLAGGDNEQFF. The CDR3 DNA reads as TGCAGCGTTGAGGGACTAGCGGGAGGGGACAATGAGCAGTTCTTC.